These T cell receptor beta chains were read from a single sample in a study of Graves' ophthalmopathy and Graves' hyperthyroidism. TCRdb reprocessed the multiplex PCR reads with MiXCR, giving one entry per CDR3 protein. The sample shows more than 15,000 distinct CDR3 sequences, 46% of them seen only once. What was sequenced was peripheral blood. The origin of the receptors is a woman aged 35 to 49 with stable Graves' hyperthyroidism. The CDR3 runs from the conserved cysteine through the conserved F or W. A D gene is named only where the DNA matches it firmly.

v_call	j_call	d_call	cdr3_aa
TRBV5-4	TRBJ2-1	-	CASSLARDNEQFF
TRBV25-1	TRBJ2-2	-	CASVGPGRSGELFF
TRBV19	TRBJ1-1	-	CASSPPGGLNTEAFF
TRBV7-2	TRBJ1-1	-	CASSLHGGTNTEAFF
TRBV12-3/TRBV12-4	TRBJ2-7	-	CASTKYSYEQYF
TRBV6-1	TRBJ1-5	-	CASSEASAYSNQPQHF
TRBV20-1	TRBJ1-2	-	CSASVGYTF
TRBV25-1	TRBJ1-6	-	CASRGEMSNSPLHF
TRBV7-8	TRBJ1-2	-	CASSPRRTYGYTF
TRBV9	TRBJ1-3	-	CASSVGPVGVGNTIYF
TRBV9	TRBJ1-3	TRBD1	CASSPTGDSGNTIYF